The clone carrying this T cell receptor (beta chain) has just a few counts. Its matching antigen is unknown. The sample belongs to a study of T cell repertoires in cytomegalovirus infection. Overall study context: Public signatures in TCR beta pointed to CMV infection and matching HLA type. Overall study findings and caveats: Dominating the ex vivo response were TCR beta clonotypes that were CMV-specific and HLA-C-restricted. Accumulated public TCR beta family frequency recognized individuals carrying CMV together with the relevant HLA.

MiXCR, applied by TCRdb to the reads, yields one record per CDR3 protein. The sample holds some 400,000 distinct CDR3 sequences; about a sixth are singletons and the top ten take approximately 10%. V was clipped by 10 bases and J by 3 bases, with 16 bases between them. The CDR3 sequence is 13 residues long. CDR1 and CDR2 from the germline V gene are SNHLY and FYNNEI. This clonotype was obtained from a human donor in good health (CMV status not recorded). Some clones in this sample may be carry-over from other donors' samples. The genes are TRBV2 and TRBJ2-7, with D unclear. Sample: PBMCs. CDR3: CATGTEVYYEQYF. The DNA for the CDR3 is TGTGCCACCGGAACCGAGGTGTACTACGAGCAGTACTTC.